This T cell receptor (beta chain) comes out of a study of shared clonotypes between healthy human individuals. TCRdb's copy holds only in-frame clones and misses some; the assay was immunoSEQ multiplex PCR. The table has 2 million to 3 million clones, 93% seen once. V lost 4 bases and J lost 4; bases outside the gene matches: 4. The CDR3 consists of 13 residues. In germline, CDR1 is GTSNPN, CDR2 SVGIG (reference sequence). General observations from the study: Around 5.3% of naive CD4 clonotypes were shared across a few donors.

The sample holds a few counts of this clone. Its antigen is unidentified. The sequencing input was naive CD4+ T cells from PBMCs. Subset specified: CD45RA+ positively selected. V is TRBV30 and J is TRBJ1-2; 9 positions agree with TRBD1. The clonotype originates from a man aged 18 to 29 in good health. Some clones in this sample may be carry-over from other donors' samples. CDR3 loop: CAWNRGLAYGYTF. CDR3 sequence (DNA): TGTGCCTGGAACAGGGGGCTTGCCTATGGCTACACCTTC.